The 27 T cell receptor beta chains listed next were all sequenced from one sample in a study of cytomegalovirus exposure and HLA in healthy donors. 13 Jbeta primers and 60 Vbeta primers were used for the PCR. Produced via immunoSEQ multiplex PCR; TCRdb's table is partial and in-frame only. The sample has 55,000 to 85,000 clones; roughly 78% are singletons. What was sequenced was PBMCs. The receptors originated from a woman aged 40 to 50 in good health and CMV-seropositive.

Of note for this clone: A junction boundary mismatches the germline segment, possibly from a read error. This chain connects TRBV13 to TRBJ2-7; 8 bases agree with TRBD1. The CDR3 has 13 amino acids. CDR1 PRHDT and CDR2 FYEKMQ come from the germline V gene (reference sequence). The CDR3 region is CAGSETRDRPQYF. In DNA, the CDR3 is TGTGCCGGCAGCGAGACCCGGGACAGGCCACAGTACTTC.

The CDR3 is CASTPRTGGRIEQYF. The CDR3, as DNA: TGTGCCAGCACTCCCAGGACAGGGGGCCGTATCGAGCAGTACTTC. The V and J genes are TRBV2 and TRBJ2-7; 11 bases are a match to TRBD1. Losses at the gene ends were 7 bases for V and 6 bases for J; bases not matched to a gene: 11. The CDR3 has 15 amino acids. Germline assignment: CDR1 SNHLY and CDR2 FYNNEI. Full variable domain (missing parts from reference TRBV2 and TRBJ2-7): EPEVTQTPSHQVTQMGQEVILRCVPISNHLYFYWYRQILGQKVEFLVSFYNNEISEKSEIFDDQFSVERPDGSNFTLKIRSTKLEDSAMYFCASTPRTGGRIEQYFGPGTRLTVT.

The chain recombines TRBV10-3 with TRBJ2-2; D is perhaps TRBD1 (6 bases). The length of the CDR3 is 13 residues. Germline values: CDR1 ENHRY, CDR2 SYGVKD. V lost 4 bases, J lost 7 bases, and 10 bases lay in between. The CDR3 nucleotides are TGTGCCATCAGTGCAGGGGAAGGCGGGGAGCTGTTTTTT. This sequence encodes CAISAGEGGELFF.

The chain couples TRBV14 to TRBJ2-1; 7 positions agree with TRBD2. The CDR3 consists of 15 residues. The V and J ends lost 4 bases and 3 bases, in that order; junction bases with no gene match: 6. From germline, CDR1 is SGHDN and CDR2 FVKESK. In DNA, the CDR3 is TGTGCCAGCAGCCTCCCCGGGACTATCTACAATGAGCAGTTCTTC. Protein: CASSLPGTIYNEQFF.

The chain has TRBV2 and TRBJ1-1; D not certain. V was trimmed by 8 bases and J by 0 bases, leaving 13 bases between them. The CDR3 is 14 amino acids. CDR1 SNHLY and CDR2 FYNNEI come from the germline V gene. The CDR3 loop reads CASRLLGLNTEAFF. The CDR3 region has the DNA TGTGCCAGCCGCTTACTTGGGCTGAACACTGAAGCTTTCTTT.

This clone showed up just a few times. This sequence joins TRBV5-1 and TRBJ2-2, with TRBD1 matching 7 bases. The V gene's germline CDR1 is SGHRS and CDR2 YFSETQ. The CDR3 runs to 15 residues. V was clipped by 4 bases and J by 0 bases; unmatched bases: 3. CDR3 region: CASSKGQPNTGELFF. The CDR3 DNA follows: TGCGCCAGCAGCAAGGGACAGCCGAACACCGGGGAGCTGTTTTTT.

This rearrangement joins TRBV9 to TRBJ1-1; 10 nucleotides align to TRBD1. Germline V lookup: CDR1 SGDLS, CDR2 YYNGEE. V shed 3 bases, J shed 4 bases, and the junction held 12 bases outside the gene matches. The CDR3 length is 17 residues. The CDR3 loop is CASSDRDRGNRGTEAFF. The CDR3 bases are TGTGCCAGCAGCGACCGGGACAGGGGCAACCGGGGCACTGAAGCTTTCTTT.

The chain links TRBV5-4 to TRBJ2-7; 10 positions agree with TRBD2. The length of the CDR3 is 15 residues. After removal of 4 bases from V and 6 bases from J, the junction contained 10 bases not matched to a gene. Germline V lookup: CDR1 SGHNT, CDR2 YYREEE (reference sequence). The CDR3 region has the DNA TGTGCCAGCAGCCCAAACAGCGGGGGGGCGGGCGAGCAGTACTTC. Translation gives CASSPNSGGAGEQYF.

This clone has more than one count but fewer than ten. The V and J genes are TRBV5-1 and TRBJ2-3, with D possibly being TRBD1 (6 bases). The germline gives CDR1 SGHRS, CDR2 YFSETQ. V lost 3 bases and J 3 bases, leaving 20 bases between the germline ends. The CDR3 consists of 17 residues. The CDR3 protein is CASSSLGRGGVTDTQYF. Here the CDR3 DNA reads TGCGCCAGCAGCTCTCTAGGGCGAGGGGGTGTGACAGATACGCAGTATTTT.

This clone appeared a few times. This chain joins TRBV9 and TRBJ2-1, with D perhaps matching TRBD2 (7 bases). The germline V and J ends were trimmed by 3 bases and 8 bases, with 9 bases remaining between them. This CDR3 comprises 12 residues. Germline CDR1 and CDR2: SGDLS and YYNGEE. This CDR3 is CASSAGGHEQFF. CDR3 nucleotide sequence: TGTGCCAGCAGCGCCGGGGGGCATGAGCAGTTCTTC. Combining the CDR3 with reference TRBV9 and TRBJ2-1 gives the whole variable domain DSGVTQTPKHLITATGQRVTLRCSPRSGDLSVYWYQQSLDQGLQFLIQYYNGEERAKGNILERFSAQQFPDLHSELNLSSLELGDSALYFCASSAGGHEQFFGPGTRLTVL.

The V gene is TRBV5-1, the J gene TRBJ2-5, with 7 bases lining up with TRBD2. The CDR3 spans 17 residues. V lost 0 bases and J lost 2; bases outside the gene matches: 10. Germline CDR1 reads SGHRS; CDR2 reads YFSETQ. CDR3 sequence (DNA): TGCGCCAGCAGCTTGGACGGGGGGTCCACTTTACAAGAGACCCAGTACTTC. Translating it yields CASSLDGGSTLQETQYF.

This rearrangement joins TRBV6-6 to TRBJ1-1; 10 nucleotides match TRBD1. Germline loops: CDR1 MNHNY, CDR2 SVGAGI (reference sequence). With V trimmed by 4 bases and J by 5 bases, 10 bases remained unmatched. The CDR3 consists of 16 residues. CDR3 amino acids: CASSSQTGGWGTEAFF. The CDR3 nucleotides are TGTGCCAGCAGTTCACAGACAGGGGGCTGGGGTACTGAAGCTTTCTTT.

This clone was detected a few times. The chain has TRBV5-4 and TRBJ2-2, with D perhaps TRBD2 (7 bases). The length of the CDR3 is 15 residues. From germline, CDR1 is SGHNT and CDR2 YYREEE (reference sequence). Trimming took 2 bases from V and 5 from J, leaving 13 bases between them. CDR3 DNA sequence: TGTGCCAGCAGCTTACGGGGGGCAAGGACCGGGGAGCTGTTTTTT. Translated, it gives CASSLRGARTGELFF.

This clone was counted a single time. The V call is TRBV23-1, the J call TRBJ2-7; D uncertain. TRBV23-1 is annotated as an ORF whose role is uncertain. V lost 5 bases to trimming and J lost 2 bases, with 16 bases between them. The CDR3 totals 15 residues. Here the CDR3 reads CASSNGPNRPYEQYF. For the CDR3, the DNA is TGCGCCAGCAGTAATGGCCCCAATCGTCCCTACGAGCAGTACTTC.

The rearrangement joins TRBV5-1 to TRBJ2-7; perhaps TRBD2 as D (5 bases). The CDR3 sequence is 14 residues long. Looked up from germline, CDR1 is SGHRS and CDR2 is YFSETQ. The V gene lost 4 bases and the J gene lost 0 bases, with 11 bases spanning the gap. CDR3 protein: CASSVPGSSYEQYF. CDR3 sequence (DNA): TGCGCCAGCAGCGTACCTGGGAGCTCCTACGAGCAGTACTTC.

This chain joins TRBV5-1 and TRBJ2-3, with 10 bases lining up with TRBD2. Trimming removed 5 bases from V and 0 bases from J; junction bases left unmatched: 0. Germline assignment: CDR1 SGHRS and CDR2 YFSETQ. The CDR3 spans 14 residues. DNA for the CDR3: TGCGCCAGCAGGGGACTAGCGAGCACAGATACGCAGTATTTT. Protein sequence: CASRGLASTDTQYF.

The V call is TRBV19, the J call TRBJ1-4, with 7 bases fitting TRBD1. The V gene's germline CDR1 is LNHDA and CDR2 SQIVND (reference sequence). The CDR3 totals 16 residues. With 6 bases clipped from V and 6 bases from J, the junction kept 13 bases outside the gene matches. The CDR3 DNA reads as TGTGCCAGTAGCCCAGGGACTCACAGGGGAGATGAAAAACTGTTTTTT. This translates into CASSPGTHRGDEKLFF.

The J gene is TRBJ2-2, the V gene TRBV5-6; D perhaps matches TRBD2 (5 bases). Trimming left V 0 bases short and J 4 bases short, with 10 bases between. Germline V lookup: CDR1 SGHDT, CDR2 YYEEEE. The CDR3 totals 15 residues. CDR3 bases: TGTGCCAGCAGCTTGGGAGGGCCGGGCACCGGGGAGCTGTTTTTT. Translating it yields CASSLGGPGTGELFF.

This clone was counted between two and nine times. The chain combines TRBV2 with TRBJ2-3; 9 bases are shared with TRBD2. The CDR3 contains 17 residues. Unmatched junction bases numbered 14, after V lost 6 bases and J lost 4 bases. Germline loops: CDR1 SNHLY, CDR2 FYNNEI. DNA for the CDR3: TGTGCCAGCAGCGCTATATTACTAGCGGGCACGGCAGATACGCAGTATTTT. Translation: CASSAILLAGTADTQYF.

The chain has TRBV7-2 and TRBJ2-7; 10 bases align to TRBD1. With 2 bases clipped from V and 7 bases from J, the junction kept 11 bases outside the gene matches. Germline V gene sequence: CDR1 SGHTA, CDR2 FQGNSA. The CDR3 covers 16 residues. As DNA, the CDR3 is TGTGCCAGCAGCTTACCCGACAGGGGGCGAACATTAGAGCAGTACTTC. Translation: CASSLPDRGRTLEQYF. The whole variable domain, filled in from reference TRBV7-2 and TRBJ2-7, reads GAGVSQSPSNKVTEKGKDVELRCDPISGHTALYWYRQSLGQGLEFLIYFQGNSAPDKSGLPSDRFSAERTGGSVSTLTIQRTQQEDSAVYLCASSLPDRGRTLEQYFGPGTRLTVT.

Comment on this clone: This sample includes further DNA sequences coding for the same CDR3. The chain has TRBV5-1 and TRBJ1-1; D perhaps matches TRBD1 (5 bases). The CDR3 totals 14 residues. V was pared by 0 bases and J by 1 base, with 7 bases between. CDR1 is SGHRS and CDR2 is YFSETQ in the germline V gene. CDR3 in DNA: TGCGCCAGCAGCTTGGAAGGACAGAACACTGAAGCTTTCTTT. Its translation is CASSLEGQNTEAFF.

In nucleotides, the CDR3 is TGTGCCAGCAGCCTAACTTATGGCTACACCTTC. It yields the protein CASSLTYGYTF. The chain couples TRBV11-2 to TRBJ1-2; D gene ambiguous. The CDR3 totals 11 residues. Deletions cut 5 bases from V and 5 bases from J, with 6 bases between. The germline gives CDR1 SGHAT, CDR2 FQNNGV.

The rearrangement joins TRBV4-1 to TRBJ2-7; 8 nucleotides align to TRBD1. CDR1 and CDR2 (germline): MGHRA, YSYEKL. The CDR3 has 15 amino acids. J was trimmed by 0 bases and V by 5 bases; bases with no gene match: 6. CDR3 sequence: CASSLRTGSSYEQYF. The CDR3 DNA follows: TGCGCCAGCAGCTTACGGACAGGGAGCTCCTACGAGCAGTACTTC.

This clone was detected only a few times. V usage is TRBV6-6 and J usage is TRBJ2-1; the match to TRBD2 covers 7 bases. Losses at the gene ends were 3 bases for V and 4 bases for J; bases not matched to a gene: 6. Germline V gene lookup returns CDR1 MNHNY and CDR2 SVGAGI (reference sequence). The CDR3 consists of 15 residues. CDR3 in DNA: TGTGCCAGCAGTTATTTGCTAGCGGAGTACAATGAGCAGTTCTTC. Its translation: CASSYLLAEYNEQFF.

The chain combines TRBV10-1 with TRBJ2-3; TRBD1 matches 10 bases. Germline CDR1 WNHNN, CDR2 SYGVQD (reference sequence). The CDR3 has 15 residues. The trim removed 4 bases at V and 2 bases at J, leaving 3 bases unmatched. In DNA form, the CDR3 reads TGCGCCAGCAGTGCCGGGACAGGGGACACAGATACGCAGTATTTT. Protein: CASSAGTGDTDTQYF.

This clone was counted once. The chain links TRBV29-1 to TRBJ1-1, with unresolved D. Trimming shortened V by 7 bases and J by 7 bases, and 13 bases separated the two germline ends. This CDR3 is 11 amino acids long. CDR1 and CDR2 (germline): SQVTM, ANQGSEA. In DNA form, the CDR3 reads TGCAGCGCTACCGGGAGGTTTGAAGCTTTCTTT. It yields the protein CSATGRFEAFF.

The chain combines TRBV2 with TRBJ2-7; tentatively, D is TRBD2 (6 bases). The length of the CDR3 is 14 residues. V was cut by 3 bases and J by 2 bases, with 11 bases left in between. Germline V gives CDR1 SNHLY, CDR2 FYNNEI. The CDR3 region is CASSEFWGAYEQYF. CDR3 DNA: TGTGCCAGCAGTGAGTTCTGGGGGGCCTACGAGCAGTACTTC.